The entry below gives a single T cell receptor (beta chain) sequence along with its context. The table lists this clone with a count of one. The specificity of this receptor is unknown. No quality values exist for individual bases; no much larger clone is one base distant. In total, approximately 690 healthy bone marrow donors made up the cohort. At the time of sampling, all cohort members were nominally healthy, though unrecorded immune exposures were likely present. The donor tested CMV seropositive and was one of the 289 seropositive cohort members. A peripheral blood sample was provided by each donor, and peripheral blood mononuclear cells were used for TCR beta sequencing. The Qiagen DNeasy Blood Extraction Kit was used to extract genomic DNA from the blood cell samples. Libraries came from the immunoSEQ multiplex PCR assay. For the multiplex PCR, a mixture combining 60 forward primers for TCR Vbeta segments and 13 reverse primers for TCR Jbeta segments was used. The CDR3 region of rearranged TCR beta genes was amplified from genomic DNA with a multiplex PCR assay. On the Illumina HiSeq System, the amplified TCR beta libraries were sequenced as 87-base-pair reads. From the authors' description of their analysis: A later analysis tallied tens of millions of unique TCR beta chains across the 700 or so repertoires, and some 12 million of those chains were shared by two or more donors. Raw reads were error-corrected and collapsed into unique sequences by a nearest-neighbor algorithm in which closely related sequences were merged to remove PCR and sequencing errors. To assign V, D and J gene segments, CDR3 sequences were aligned to IMGT reference sequences. For a sequence to be retained, a match of at least six nucleotides was required to both a V gene segment and a J gene segment. Rearrangements were called productive when the CDR3 lacked stop codons and stayed in frame with V and J; all others were non-productive. Following IMGT convention, CDR3 was defined as the stretch from the second conserved V-encoded cysteine up to the conserved J-encoded phenylalanine. In an earlier analysis of 550 to 650 of the donors, sequences lacking an unambiguous match to a single V gene segment were excluded. In an earlier analysis of some 590 of the donors, V segments were called functional above 56.7% productive rearrangements and were called segregating when the between-donor standard deviation exceeded 5%. A statistical classification framework was built to diagnose cytomegalovirus status from the catalog of TCR beta chain sequences. V and J gene assignment, in a later analysis, came from comparing TCR nucleotide sequences with IMGT/GENE-DB human TR gene sequences. The TCRdist pipeline was used in a later analysis to assign CDR3 sequences and most-parsimonious VDJ recombination scenarios. A later analysis defined each TCR beta chain by its CDR3 amino acid sequence plus V-gene family, and excluded reads lacking a unique V-gene family. As a way to deal with suspected cross-contamination and a sequencing artifact, a later analysis dropped hundreds of nucleotide sequences that were highly shared and had low generation probability. For each public chain, a later analysis derived a clonal expansion index from normalized ranks of inferred template counts within each repertoire. A later analysis computed generation probabilities with a VDJ recombination model fitted to out-of-frame rearrangements, and checked the results against IGoR. A later analysis scored TCR-TCR, TCR-HLA and TCR-CMV co-occurrence with hypergeometric tests, applying a repertoire-size bias correction to TCR pairs. A later analysis estimated false discovery rates by permuting HLA or CMV assignments 20 times. In a later analysis, co-occurring TCRs were grouped with DBSCAN, and TCRdist sequence similarity was added when clustering was performed within HLA-allele-positive subsets. For co-occurrence clustering, repertoires with fewer than 30,000 or more than 120,000 public chains were excluded, along with four to six repertoires with anomalous nucleotide sharing. The table comes from immuneACCESS by way of TCRdb, which keeps in-frame sequences with V and J called. Part of the clones is missing from these tables; in studies checked, under half for an unresolved V gene and the rest for unknown reasons. V and J calls and clone size are copied from that table; D and trimming were computed from the DNA. The sample table lists approximately 110,000 clones, 80% to 85% of them with a count of one. The top ten clones comprise 6.5% to 7% of the sample.

Trimming takes 0 bases from V and 0 bases from J, and the germline ends sit 11 bases apart. The germline V gene specifies LGHNA as CDR1 and YSLEER as CDR2. The CDR3 runs 16 amino acids, cysteine and phenylalanine included. The kept DNA is CDR3 alone, 48 bases in frame from the first base. This record belongs to a study of cytomegalovirus exposure and HLA in healthy donors (TCRdb year 2017). Background on the whole study: In an earlier analysis of around 540 of the donors, 250 to 350 Gb of sequence data and 100 million or so unique TCR beta sequences from 180 million or so T cells were reported. About 280 gigabases of sequencing data and tens of millions of unique TCR sequences made up an early release that covered roughly 670 HLA-typed donors. Of the roughly 390 genotyped donors, around 81% fell in the genetic ancestry cluster associated with self-reported Caucasian donors. The study aimed to test whether signatures of past pathogen exposure could be identified by cataloging public T cell receptors. The T cell repertoires of about 700 subjects were profiled by immunosequencing and related to cytomegalovirus serostatus. Along with the approximately 650-subject first cohort, a separate validation cohort of roughly 110 different subjects was used. The study combined high-throughput TCR immunosequencing, statistical association of individual TCRs with disease status, and machine learning to predict cytomegalovirus infection status. A later analysis re-analyzed previously published TCR beta repertoires from 500 to 700 donors and added high-resolution HLA genotyping to study TCR occurrence patterns. The later analysis used no new phenotypic data to find candidate immune exposures, relying instead on TCR beta sequences and their occurrence across donors. To decide whether each TCR beta V gene segment behaved as functional or pseudogenic, an earlier analysis of approximately 590 of the donors relied on high-throughput TCR beta sequencing. Donor age, sex, ethnicity and CMV serostatus were compiled alongside the repertoire data. A later genetic analysis used genome-wide SNP genotypes for about 60% of the roughly 700 donors, treating that subset as a discovery cohort. Every repertoire in the discovery cohort had been generated on one and the same sequencing platform. HLA typing included class I and class II loci at four-digit resolution. The number of donors typed differed by locus, with about 629-640 for A, B, C, DRB1 and DQB1, roughly 550 for DQA1, about 610 for DPA1, and some 440 for DPB1. Because of strong linkage in the cohort, roughly five DR-DQ haplotypes were treated as single units for association and clustering. Across approximately 400 genotyped donors of the cohort, an average of approximately 240,000 unique TCR beta nucleotide sequences per donor were sequenced, and roughly a sixth of those sequences were non-productive.

Broad study findings and their caveats: According to a later genetic analysis, donors in an Asian-associated ancestry cluster had fewer N-insertions in productive TCRs than the approximately 700-donor mean. Some IMGT-functional V segments, including TRBV6-2 and TRBV6-3, could not be told apart with the 87-base-pair reads, so those segments were excluded. In a later analysis, the rate of TCR association differed among HLA loci, with DRB1 alleles having the most associated TCRs and HLA-C alleles having the fewest. Because some donors lacked HLA typing at each locus, the association tests relied only on the typed subset. A cluster of highly shared sequence variants was judged likely to be a technical artifact of the sequencing pipeline. A later analysis reported that several top co-occurrence clusters appeared linked to parvovirus B19, influenza, CMV and Epstein-Barr virus. A further reported finding was that TCR beta sequences accurately predicted the HLA-A and HLA-B alleles for most subjects in the first cohort. Presence/absence analyses assumed roughly uniform sequencing depth across donors, an assumption that may not hold. At a false discovery rate of 0.05, a later analysis linked fewer than 20,000 TCR beta sequences to specific HLA alleles. In an earlier analysis of about 600 of the donors, most TCR beta V segments appeared in productive rearrangements about 87% or about 30% of the time, broadly matching IMGT annotations. V-gene and J-gene trimming of TCR beta chains was associated with a missense DCLRE1C variant in a later genetic analysis, and the association was replicated in an independent cohort. It was suggested by the authors that the approach could potentially be generalized to other disease states and immunological phenotypes. The study listed 150 to 200 TCR beta chains as associated with cytomegalovirus. Because counts were too low, about 18 rarely observed V segments, including chromosome 9 orphons, were excluded from the earlier analysis of under 650 of the donors. In a later analysis, HLA-associated TCR beta chains showed more clonal expansion and lower generation probabilities than non-associated chains that were equally common. In vitro tests confirmed that a few of the cytomegalovirus-associated TCR beta chains recognize cytomegalovirus antigens. Cytomegalovirus status was reported to be diagnosed by the classifier with high specificity and sensitivity in both the original and validation cohorts. This cohort had only TCR beta chains sequenced, and the lack of alpha or paired-chain data limited which features could be detected. Strong co-occurrence of HLA alleles, especially DR and DQ, made assigning TCR associations to individual alleles difficult. Most TCR sequences were seen in very few donors, while some public TCRs were found in many individuals. According to a later analysis, most CMV-associated TCR beta chains appeared to be HLA-restricted, and the HLA associations seemed to be driven largely by CMV exposure. The only immune exposure information available for the cohort was CMV serostatus. Correlated functional status among segregating V segments might be attributable to linkage disequilibrium, but an unknown experimental factor could not be ruled out.

This TCR was recovered from a man aged 25-45 years in good health and CMV-seropositive. In this chain, TRBV4-3 is recombined with TRBJ1-1; a confident D gene designation cannot be given. The sequenced sample consisted of PBMCs. The bases are TGCGCCAGCAGCCAAGATCTCGGCAGCGTGAACACTGAAGCTTTCTTT. The translation is CASSQDLGSVNTEAFF.